This T cell receptor (beta chain) was profiled in a study of post-analysis software for immune sequencing data. Study in general: The courses of disease that were included comprised relapsing-remitting, secondary progressive and progressive-relapsing multiple sclerosis.

Study observations and caveats: Batch-matched samples strongly co-clustered by F measure. Four to six TRBV segments were more frequent in patients than controls; TRBV5-6, TRBV5-1 and TRBV20-1 belonged to this group.

Points on this clonotype: Antigen specificity is unknown.

TCR beta cDNA libraries included unique molecular identifiers. TCRdb re-called the PCR reads with MiXCR, one entry per CDR3 protein. The repertoire has 400,000 to 500,000 distinct CDR3 sequences, more than 30% of them found once; the top ten carry approximately 7.7%. The CDR3 consists of 12 residues. The germline gives CDR1 SNHLY, CDR2 FYNNEI. The V end was cut by 7 bases, the J end by 6 bases, with 13 bases between. Sequencing was carried out using blood. This TCR was recovered from a girl aged 2 to 10 with multiple sclerosis. The chain combines TRBV2 with TRBJ2-7; no clear D. The CDR3 nucleotides read TGTGCCAGCACTTTTGACCGATGCGAGCAGTACTTC. Protein product: CASTFDRCEQYF.